The 15 T cell receptor beta chains listed next were all sequenced from one sample in a study of T cell responses to AZD1222 COVID-19 vaccine. Assay: immunoSEQ multiplex PCR; the TCRdb copy retains only in-frame clones and omits some. Of about 130,000 clones in the sample, roughly 90% were seen once. The starting material was peripheral blood, obtained 28 days after the second AZD1222 dose. These receptors were taken from an adult who received the AZD1222 COVID-19 vaccine.

The chain combines TRBV2 with TRBJ1-2, with D possibly matching TRBD1 (5 bases). CDR1 is SNHLY, CDR2 FYNNEI, per germline. The CDR3 spans 12 residues. The V end was cut by 7 bases, the J end by 0 bases, with 6 bases between. CDR3 loop: CASTGSNYGYTF. The CDR3 region has the DNA TGTGCCAGCACAGGGTCTAACTATGGCTACACCTTC.

This chain connects TRBV7-9 to TRBJ1-3; D unresolved. The CDR3 totals 15 residues. The V gene's germline CDR1 is SEHNR and CDR2 FQNEAQ (reference sequence). Trimming took 4 bases from V and 4 from J, leaving 14 bases between them. CDR3 bases: TGTGCCAGCAGCTCACTTCCGGTCCCCGGAAACACCATATATTTT. As protein: CASSSLPVPGNTIYF.

The rearrangement links TRBV18 to TRBJ2-7, with TRBD1 matching over 8 bases. The CDR3 runs 14 residues. Germline CDR1 and CDR2: KGHSH and LQKENI. With V trimmed by 2 bases and J by 2 bases, 2 bases remained unmatched. CDR3 sequence reads: CASSPKDRAYEQYF. For the CDR3, the DNA is TGTGCCAGCTCACCAAAGGACAGGGCCTACGAGCAGTACTTC.

The chain joins TRBV4-3 to TRBJ2-1; 8 bases match TRBD1. This CDR3 comprises 16 residues. The V gene end was trimmed by 2 bases and the J gene end by 8 bases; junction bases not matched to a gene: 11. The germline V gene has CDR1 LGHNA and CDR2 YSLEER. Here the CDR3 reads CASSQRPQGAGDEQFF. For the CDR3, the DNA is TGCGCCAGCAGCCAAAGGCCGCAGGGGGCCGGAGATGAGCAGTTCTTC.

V and J are TRBV9 and TRBJ2-3, with 7 bases fitting TRBD2. CDR3 length: 17 amino acids. V dropped 4 bases and J dropped 0; count of bases not matched to a gene: 11. The germline V gene encodes CDR1 SGDLS and CDR2 YYNGEE. For the CDR3, the DNA is TGTGCCAGCAGCCCACAGACTAGCAGTACTAGCACAGATACGCAGTATTTT. It translates to CASSPQTSSTSTDTQYF.

This clone has only a few counts. V gene TRBV4-1 combines with J gene TRBJ2-1; 11 bases are a match to TRBD2. The CDR3 covers 17 residues. Germline V lookup: CDR1 MGHRA, CDR2 YSYEKL. V was clipped by 1 base and J by 4 bases; unmatched bases: 6. CDR3 residues: CASSQVLVAGGYNEQFF. CDR3 in DNA: TGCGCCAGCAGCCAAGTTTTGGTAGCGGGAGGGTACAATGAGCAGTTCTTC.

This sequence joins TRBV30 and TRBJ2-3; 13 nucleotides match TRBD2. This CDR3 comprises 17 residues. V gave up 2 bases and J gave up 2 bases; unmatched junction bases: 7. CDR1 and CDR2 from the germline V gene are GTSNPN and SVGIG (reference sequence). CDR3 residues: CAWSPTSGRAPTDTQYF. CDR3 DNA sequence: TGTGCCTGGAGTCCTACTAGCGGGAGGGCCCCCACAGATACGCAGTATTTT.

CDR3 sequence reads: CASSYGLAASTDTQYF. CDR3 sequence (DNA): TGTGCCAGCAGTTACGGGTTAGCGGCAAGCACAGATACGCAGTATTTT. This chain joins TRBV6-5 and TRBJ2-3; D is perhaps TRBD2 (6 bases). In germline, CDR1 is MNHEY, CDR2 SVGAGI. This CDR3 contains 16 residues. V shed 2 bases and J shed 0 bases, with 12 bases lying between them.

In DNA, the CDR3 is TGTGCCAGCAGTTTATCCAGGAGGGACAGGGGGAACACTGAAGCTTTCTTT. Translation: CASSLSRRDRGNTEAFF. The J gene is TRBJ1-1, the V gene TRBV28; 10 nucleotides align to TRBD1. V gave up 1 base and J gave up 1 base; unmatched junction bases: 6. Germline assignment: CDR1 MDHEN and CDR2 SYDVKM. The CDR3 extends over 17 amino acids.

The chain has TRBV27 and TRBJ2-1, with 7 bases identical to TRBD2. CDR1 and CDR2 (germline): MNHEY, SMNVEV (reference sequence). The junction had 8 bases not matched to a gene; V was cut back by 6 bases and J by 6 bases. The CDR3 sequence is 14 residues long. The CDR3 is CASRGTTRINEQFF. The CDR3 nucleotides are TGTGCCAGCAGGGGGACTACTCGGATCAATGAGCAGTTCTTC.

The CDR3 sequence: CASSQQDRPLGGYTF. In DNA, the CDR3 is TGTGCCAGCTCACAACAGGACAGGCCGCTCGGTGGCTACACCTTC. The chain employs TRBV18 and TRBJ1-2; 7 bases are shared with TRBD1. CDR1 and CDR2 from the germline V gene are KGHSH and LQKENI. The CDR3 consists of 15 residues. J gave up 7 bases and V 4 bases, and 12 bases lay outside the gene matches.

V is TRBV7-9 and J is TRBJ2-7; 10 nucleotides line up with TRBD2. There are 17 residues in the CDR3. CDR1 is SEHNR and CDR2 is FQNEAQ in the germline V gene (reference sequence). V gave up 2 bases and J gave up 5 bases; unmatched junction bases: 12. In nucleotides, the CDR3 is TGTGCCAGCAGCTTACGAGCGGGAGGGTTCACGGGCGACGAGCAGTACTTC. Its translation is CASSLRAGGFTGDEQYF.

This chain joins TRBV7-9 and TRBJ2-2, with 12 nucleotides matching TRBD2. Germline V CDR1 and CDR2: SEHNR, FQNEAQ (reference sequence). Germline trimming cut 5 bases from V and 4 bases from J; bases unmatched to any gene: 11. The CDR3 has 18 amino acids. CDR3: CASSPLTSGRIFTGELFF. Here the CDR3 DNA reads TGTGCCAGCAGCCCGCTAACTAGCGGGAGGATATTCACCGGGGAGCTGTTTTTT.

The table lists this clone with a count of one. The chain joins TRBV6-7 to TRBJ2-2; 12 nucleotides agree with TRBD2. TRBV6-7 is identified as an open reading frame with a role that is uncertain. V shed 4 bases and J 5 bases; nucleotides not matched to a gene: 14. The CDR3 contains 19 residues. The CDR3 here is CASSSPRLAGVPVTGELFF. CDR3 in DNA: TGTGCCAGCAGTTCCCCCCGACTAGCGGGAGTCCCTGTTACCGGGGAGCTGTTTTTT.

V and J are TRBV29-1 and TRBJ1-5; 9 bases fit TRBD1. CDR3 length: 13 amino acids. With 5 bases clipped from V and 6 bases from J, the junction kept 5 bases outside the gene matches. Germline loops: CDR1 SQVTM, CDR2 ANQGSEA. The CDR3 spells CSVNTGGGQPQHF. In nucleotides, the CDR3 is TGCAGCGTTAATACAGGGGGCGGTCAGCCCCAGCATTTT.